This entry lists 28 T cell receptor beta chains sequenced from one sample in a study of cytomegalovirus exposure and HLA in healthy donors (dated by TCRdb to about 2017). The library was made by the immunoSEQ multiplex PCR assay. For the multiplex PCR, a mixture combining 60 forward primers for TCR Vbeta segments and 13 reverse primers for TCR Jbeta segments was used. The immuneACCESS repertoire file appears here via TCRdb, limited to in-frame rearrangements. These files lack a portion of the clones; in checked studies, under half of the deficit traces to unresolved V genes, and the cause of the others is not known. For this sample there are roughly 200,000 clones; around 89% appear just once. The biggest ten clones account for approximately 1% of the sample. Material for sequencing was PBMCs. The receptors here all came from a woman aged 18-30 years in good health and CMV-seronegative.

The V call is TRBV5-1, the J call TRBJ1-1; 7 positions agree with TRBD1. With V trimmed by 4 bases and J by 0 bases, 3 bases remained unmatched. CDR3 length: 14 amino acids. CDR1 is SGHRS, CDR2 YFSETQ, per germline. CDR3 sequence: CASSGQDMNTEAFF. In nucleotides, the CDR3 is TGCGCCAGCAGCGGACAGGATATGAACACTGAAGCTTTCTTT.

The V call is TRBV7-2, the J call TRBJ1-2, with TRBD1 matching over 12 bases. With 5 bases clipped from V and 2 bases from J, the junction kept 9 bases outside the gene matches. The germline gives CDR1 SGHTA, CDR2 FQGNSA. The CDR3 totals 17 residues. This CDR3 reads CASSRGTGGAKNYGYTF. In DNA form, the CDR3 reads TGTGCCAGCAGCCGCGGGACAGGGGGCGCCAAGAACTATGGCTACACCTTC.

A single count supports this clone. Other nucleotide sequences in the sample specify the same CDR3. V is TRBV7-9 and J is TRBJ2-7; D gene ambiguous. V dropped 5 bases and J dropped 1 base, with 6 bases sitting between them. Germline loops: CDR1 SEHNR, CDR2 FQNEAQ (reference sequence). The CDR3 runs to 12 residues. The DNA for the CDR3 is TGTGCCAGCAGCCCCGTTTCCTACGAGCAGTACTTC. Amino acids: CASSPVSYEQYF.

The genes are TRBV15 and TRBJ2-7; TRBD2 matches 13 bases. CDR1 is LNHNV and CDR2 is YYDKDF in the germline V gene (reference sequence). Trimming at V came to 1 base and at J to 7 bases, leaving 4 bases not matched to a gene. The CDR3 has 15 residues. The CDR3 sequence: CATSRGLAGGGEQYF. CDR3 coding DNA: TGTGCCACCAGCAGAGGACTAGCGGGAGGAGGGGAGCAGTACTTC. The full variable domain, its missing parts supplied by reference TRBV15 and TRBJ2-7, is DAMVIQNPRYQVTQFGKPVTLSCSQTLNHNVMYWYQQKSSQAPKLLFHYYDKDFNNEADTPDNFQSRRPNTSFCFLDIRSPGLGDTAMYLCATSRGLAGGGEQYFGPGTRLTVT.

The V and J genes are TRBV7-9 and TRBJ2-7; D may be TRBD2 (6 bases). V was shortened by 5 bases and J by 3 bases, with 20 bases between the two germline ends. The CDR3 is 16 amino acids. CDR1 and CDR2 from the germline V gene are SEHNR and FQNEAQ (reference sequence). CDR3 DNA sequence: TGTGCCAGCAGCCGCGGCCGGGACTTTACTATCTACGAGCAGTACTTC. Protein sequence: CASSRGRDFTIYEQYF. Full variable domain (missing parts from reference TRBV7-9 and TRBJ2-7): DTGVSQNPRHKITKRGQNVTFRCDPISEHNRLYWYRQTLGQGPEFLTYFQNEAQLEKSRLLSDRFSAERPKGSFSTLEIQRTEQGDSAMYLCASSRGRDFTIYEQYFGPGTRLTVT.

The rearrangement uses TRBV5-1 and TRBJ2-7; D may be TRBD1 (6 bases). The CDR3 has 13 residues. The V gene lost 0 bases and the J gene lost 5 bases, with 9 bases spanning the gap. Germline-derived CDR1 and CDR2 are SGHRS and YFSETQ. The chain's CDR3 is CASSLATGHEQYF. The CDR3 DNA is TGCGCCAGCAGCTTGGCCACAGGGCACGAGCAGTACTTC.

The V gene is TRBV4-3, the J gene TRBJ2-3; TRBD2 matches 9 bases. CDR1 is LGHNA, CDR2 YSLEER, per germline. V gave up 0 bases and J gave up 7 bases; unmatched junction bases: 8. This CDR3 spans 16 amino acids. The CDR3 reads CASSQERAGGLHTQYF. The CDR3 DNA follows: TGCGCCAGCAGCCAAGAGAGGGCGGGGGGGTTGCATACGCAGTATTTT.

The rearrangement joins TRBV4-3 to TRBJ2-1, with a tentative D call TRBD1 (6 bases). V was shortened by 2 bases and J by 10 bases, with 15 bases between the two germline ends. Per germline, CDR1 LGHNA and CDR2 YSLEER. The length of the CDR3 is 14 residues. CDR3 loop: CASSQLNRDGEQFF. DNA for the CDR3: TGCGCCAGCAGCCAACTTAACAGGGACGGGGAGCAGTTCTTC.

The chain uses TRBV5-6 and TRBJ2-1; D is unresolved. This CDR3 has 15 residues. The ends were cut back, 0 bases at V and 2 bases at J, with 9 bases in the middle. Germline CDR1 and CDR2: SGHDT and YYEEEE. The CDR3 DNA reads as TGTGCCAGCAGCTTGGTTAGCCGAACCTACAATGAGCAGTTCTTC. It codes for CASSLVSRTYNEQFF.

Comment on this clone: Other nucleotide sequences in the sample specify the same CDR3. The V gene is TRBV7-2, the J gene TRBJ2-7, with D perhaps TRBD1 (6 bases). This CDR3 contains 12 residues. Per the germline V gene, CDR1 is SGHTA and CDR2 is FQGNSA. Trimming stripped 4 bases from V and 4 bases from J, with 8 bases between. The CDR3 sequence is CASSSQGYEQYF. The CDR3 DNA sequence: TGTGCCAGCAGCTCCCAGGGGTACGAGCAGTACTTC.

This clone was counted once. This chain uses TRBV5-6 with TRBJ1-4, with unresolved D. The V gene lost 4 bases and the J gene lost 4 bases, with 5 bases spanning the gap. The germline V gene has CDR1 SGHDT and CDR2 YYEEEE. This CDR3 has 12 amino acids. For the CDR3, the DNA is TGTGCCAGCAGCCGGGGTAATGAAAAACTGTTTTTT. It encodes CASSRGNEKLFF.

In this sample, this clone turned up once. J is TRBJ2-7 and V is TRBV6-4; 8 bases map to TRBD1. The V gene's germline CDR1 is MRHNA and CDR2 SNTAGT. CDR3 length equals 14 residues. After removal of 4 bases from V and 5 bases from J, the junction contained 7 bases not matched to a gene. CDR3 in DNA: TGTGCCAGCAGTGGGACAGGGTCTGAAGACGAGCAGTACTTC. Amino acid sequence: CASSGTGSEDEQYF.

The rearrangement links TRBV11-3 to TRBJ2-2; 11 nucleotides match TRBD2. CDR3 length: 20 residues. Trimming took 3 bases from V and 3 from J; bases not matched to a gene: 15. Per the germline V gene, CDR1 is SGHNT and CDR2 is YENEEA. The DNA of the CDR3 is TGTGCCAGCAGCTTCAAAGCTTTAGCGGGAGGGTGGCGGCACACCGGGGAGCTGTTTTTT. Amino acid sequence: CASSFKALAGGWRHTGELFF.

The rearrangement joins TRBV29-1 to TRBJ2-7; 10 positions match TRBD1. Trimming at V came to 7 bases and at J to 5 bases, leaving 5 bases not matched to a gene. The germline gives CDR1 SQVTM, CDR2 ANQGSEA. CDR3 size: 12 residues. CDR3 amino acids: CSAGQGGDEQYF. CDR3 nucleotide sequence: TGCAGCGCCGGACAGGGGGGAGACGAGCAGTACTTC.

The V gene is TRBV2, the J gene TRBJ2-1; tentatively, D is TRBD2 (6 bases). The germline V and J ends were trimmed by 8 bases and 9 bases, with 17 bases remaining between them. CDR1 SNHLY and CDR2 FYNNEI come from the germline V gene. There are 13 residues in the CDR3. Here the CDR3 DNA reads TGTGCCAGCCTACCGAACGGGGGTGGTGAGCAGTTCTTC. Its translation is CASLPNGGGEQFF.

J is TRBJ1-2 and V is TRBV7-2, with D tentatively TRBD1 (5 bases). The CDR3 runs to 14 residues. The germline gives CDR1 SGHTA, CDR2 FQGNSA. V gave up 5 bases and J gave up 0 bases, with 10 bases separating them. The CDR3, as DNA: TGTGCCAGCAGCCTAGGGGCCACTAACTATGGCTACACCTTC. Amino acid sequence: CASSLGATNYGYTF.

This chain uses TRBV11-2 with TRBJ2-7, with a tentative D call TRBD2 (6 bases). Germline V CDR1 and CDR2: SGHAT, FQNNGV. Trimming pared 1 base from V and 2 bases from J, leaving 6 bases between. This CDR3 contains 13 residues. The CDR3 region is CASSLGLAYEQYF. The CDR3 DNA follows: TGTGCCAGCAGCTTAGGACTAGCCTACGAGCAGTACTTC.

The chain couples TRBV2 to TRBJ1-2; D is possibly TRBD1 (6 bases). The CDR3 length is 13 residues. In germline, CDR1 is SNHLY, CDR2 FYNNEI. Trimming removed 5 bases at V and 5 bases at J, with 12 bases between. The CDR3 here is CASSQGGGYGYTF. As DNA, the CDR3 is TGTGCCAGCAGTCAAGGGGGAGGGTATGGCTACACCTTC.

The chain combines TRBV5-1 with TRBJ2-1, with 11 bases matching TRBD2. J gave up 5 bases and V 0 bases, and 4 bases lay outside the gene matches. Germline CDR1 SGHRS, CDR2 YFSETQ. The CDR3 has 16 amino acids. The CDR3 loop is CASSLGPSGRNNEQFF. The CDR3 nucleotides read TGCGCCAGCAGCTTGGGGCCTAGCGGGAGGAACAATGAGCAGTTCTTC.

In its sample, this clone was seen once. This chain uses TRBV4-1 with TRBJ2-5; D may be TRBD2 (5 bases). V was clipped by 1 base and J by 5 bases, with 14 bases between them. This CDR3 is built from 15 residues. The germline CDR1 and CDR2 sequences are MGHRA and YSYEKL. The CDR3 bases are TGCGCCAGCAGCCAAGTACGGAAGGGCGGGGAGACCCAGTACTTC. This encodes CASSQVRKGGETQYF.

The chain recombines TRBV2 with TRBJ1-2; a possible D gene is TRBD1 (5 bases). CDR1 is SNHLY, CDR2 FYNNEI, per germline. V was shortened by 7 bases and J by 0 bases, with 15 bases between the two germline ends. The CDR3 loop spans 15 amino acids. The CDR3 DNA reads TGTGCCAGCAATCCCGGTGGAGGGGCTAACTATGGCTACACCTTC. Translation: CASNPGGGANYGYTF. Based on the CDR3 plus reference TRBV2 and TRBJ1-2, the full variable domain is EPEVTQTPSHQVTQMGQEVILRCVPISNHLYFYWYRQILGQKVEFLVSFYNNEISEKSEIFDDQFSVERPDGSNFTLKIRSTKLEDSAMYFCASNPGGGANYGYTFGSGTRLTVV.

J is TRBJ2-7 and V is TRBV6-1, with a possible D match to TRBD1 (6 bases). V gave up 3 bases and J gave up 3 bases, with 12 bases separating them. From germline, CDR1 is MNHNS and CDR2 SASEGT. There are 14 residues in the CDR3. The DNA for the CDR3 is TGTGCCAGCAGTGATGTAGGACAGAGCTACGAGCAGTACTTC. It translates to CASSDVGQSYEQYF.

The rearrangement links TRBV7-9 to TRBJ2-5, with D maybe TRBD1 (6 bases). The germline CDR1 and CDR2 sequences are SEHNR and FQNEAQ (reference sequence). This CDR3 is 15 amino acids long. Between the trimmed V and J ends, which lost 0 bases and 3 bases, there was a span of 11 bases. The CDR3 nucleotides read TGTGCCAGCAGCTTAGCGCCCAGGGGTGAAGAGACCCAGTACTTC. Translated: CASSLAPRGEETQYF.

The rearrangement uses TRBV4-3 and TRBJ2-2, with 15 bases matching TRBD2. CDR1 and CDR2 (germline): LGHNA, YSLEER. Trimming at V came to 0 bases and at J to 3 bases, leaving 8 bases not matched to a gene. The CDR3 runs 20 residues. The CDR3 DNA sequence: TGCGCCAGCAGCCAAGAACCCGGGACTAGCGGGAGGTTGTACACCGGGGAGCTGTTTTTT. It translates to CASSQEPGTSGRLYTGELFF.

The CDR3 region is CASSSLLTDLYEQYF. CDR3 DNA sequence: TGTGCCAGCAGCTCCCTCCTGACAGATTTATACGAGCAGTACTTC. The genes are TRBV11-2 and TRBJ2-7; maybe TRBD1 (5 bases). CDR3 size: 15 residues. CDR1 and CDR2 from the germline V gene are SGHAT and FQNNGV. Trimming stripped 4 bases from V and 4 bases from J, with 17 bases between.

The CDR3 sequence is CASRDRGLSRYEQYF. CDR3 sequence (DNA): TGTGCCAGCAGGGACAGGGGCCTTTCTCGCTACGAGCAGTACTTC. The chain couples TRBV2 to TRBJ2-7, with TRBD1 identical over 9 bases. Trimming removed 6 bases from V and 3 bases from J; junction bases left unmatched: 9. Germline values: CDR1 SNHLY, CDR2 FYNNEI. The CDR3 runs 15 residues.

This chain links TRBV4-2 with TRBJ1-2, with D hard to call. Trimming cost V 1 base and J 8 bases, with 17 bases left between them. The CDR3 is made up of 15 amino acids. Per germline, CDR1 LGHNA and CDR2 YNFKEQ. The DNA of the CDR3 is TGTGCCAGCAGCCAAGTGGCGGGCGGGAGCATAGGCTACACCTTC. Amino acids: CASSQVAGGSIGYTF.

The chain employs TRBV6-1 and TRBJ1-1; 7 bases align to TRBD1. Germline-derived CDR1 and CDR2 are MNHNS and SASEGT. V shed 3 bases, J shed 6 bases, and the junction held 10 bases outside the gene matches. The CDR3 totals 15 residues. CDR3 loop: CASSDRQGRGAEAFF. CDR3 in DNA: TGTGCCAGCAGTGACCGACAGGGACGGGGAGCTGAAGCTTTCTTT.